This passage covers 27 T cell receptor beta chains from one sample sequenced in a study of cytomegalovirus exposure and HLA in healthy donors. The primer mix had 60 Vbeta and 13 Jbeta primers. This table comes from immunoSEQ multiplex PCR, and its TCRdb copy is limited to in-frame clones, with some not included. This sample has 150,000 to 200,000 clones; 80% occur once, and the top ten carry 0.65%. Sequencing was performed on PBMCs. The origin of the receptors is a boy aged 10-17 years in good health and CMV-seronegative.

The CDR3 bases are TGTGCCAGCAGCCCTCGGACAGATATGGTATACAATGAGCAGTTCTTC. As protein: CASSPRTDMVYNEQFF. The V and J genes are TRBV7-8 and TRBJ2-1, with a possible D match to TRBD1 (6 bases). The germline V gene encodes CDR1 SGHVS and CDR2 FQNEAQ. V lost 5 bases to trimming and J lost 4 bases, with 18 bases between them. CDR3 length: 16 amino acids.

This chain joins TRBV30 and TRBJ1-5; D may be TRBD1 (5 bases). V dropped 3 bases and J dropped 2 bases, with 17 bases sitting between them. The germline CDR1 and CDR2 sequences are GTSNPN and SVGIG (reference sequence). CDR3 length: 16 residues. The CDR3: CAWSRGGKERNQPQHF. CDR3 nucleotide sequence: TGTGCCTGGAGCCGGGGGGGTAAAGAACGCAATCAGCCCCAGCATTTT.

The chain combines TRBV9 with TRBJ2-1; maybe TRBD2 (5 bases). CDR1 and CDR2 from the germline V gene are SGDLS and YYNGEE. CDR3 size: 17 residues. V dropped 0 bases and J dropped 0 bases, with 13 bases sitting between them. CDR3 bases: TGTGCCAGCAGCGTAGGACCCCACGGGATCTCCTACAATGAGCAGTTCTTC. Amino acid sequence: CASSVGPHGISYNEQFF.

V and J are TRBV7-8 and TRBJ1-2; 8 bases line up with TRBD1. The V gene end was trimmed by 1 base and the J gene end by 6 bases; junction bases not matched to a gene: 13. Germline-derived CDR1 and CDR2 are SGHVS and FQNEAQ. The CDR3 loop spans 17 amino acids. CDR3 sequence reads: CASSLGYLRGRSDGYTF. Here the CDR3 DNA reads TGTGCCAGCAGCTTAGGCTACCTCAGGGGGCGAAGTGATGGCTACACCTTC.

The chain combines TRBV12-5 with TRBJ1-6, with D uncertain. Germline V lookup: CDR1 LGHNT, CDR2 FRNRAP. The CDR3 covers 15 residues. V was pared by 5 bases and J by 6 bases, with 14 bases between. The CDR3 DNA sequence: TGTGCTAGTGGTCCCGGGGAGGGCCTTAATTCACCCCTCCACTTT. This codes for CASGPGEGLNSPLHF. Filled out from reference TRBV12-5 and TRBJ1-6, the complete variable domain reads DARVTQTPRHKVTEMGQEVTMRCQPILGHNTVFWYRQTMMQGLELLAYFRNRAPLDDSGMPKDRFSAEMPDATLATLKIQPSEPRDSAVYFCASGPGEGLNSPLHFGNGTRLTVT.

This rearrangement joins TRBV4-3 to TRBJ2-1, with 8 bases lining up with TRBD2. V lost 0 bases to trimming and J lost 2 bases; unmatched junction nucleotides: 12. Germline V gives CDR1 LGHNA, CDR2 YSLEER. The CDR3 loop spans 19 amino acids. CDR3 coding DNA: TGCGCCAGCAGCCAAGATCCACTTTTTGAAGCGGGAGCCTACAATGAGCAGTTCTTC. This encodes CASSQDPLFEAGAYNEQFF.

This chain links TRBV29-1 with TRBJ2-7; TRBD2 might be the D (6 bases). V was trimmed by 4 bases and J by 0 bases, leaving 13 bases between them. Germline V gene sequence: CDR1 SQVTM, CDR2 ANQGSEA. CDR3 length equals 14 residues. CDR3 amino acids: CSVASPGDSYEQYF. In nucleotides, the CDR3 is TGCAGCGTTGCGTCGCCGGGAGACTCCTACGAGCAGTACTTC.

This sequence joins TRBV9 and TRBJ1-1; D possibly corresponds to TRBD1 (5 bases). CDR3 length: 15 amino acids. Trimming removed 4 bases at V and 0 bases at J, with 13 bases between. Germline V gives CDR1 SGDLS, CDR2 YYNGEE. CDR3: CASSPETVLNTEAFF. The CDR3 region has the DNA TGTGCCAGCAGCCCAGAGACAGTCTTGAACACTGAAGCTTTCTTT.

The rearrangement uses TRBV10-3 and TRBJ1-6; 10 bases are shared with TRBD1. The J segment lost 9 bases and the V segment lost 10 bases, leaving 12 bases of the junction unmatched. Germline V gene lookup returns CDR1 ENHRY and CDR2 SYGVKD. The CDR3 covers 15 residues. For the CDR3, the DNA is TGTGCCACTTCGGGACAGGGGATTTCGAGTTCACCCCTCCACTTT. Its protein product is CATSGQGISSSPLHF.

The V and J genes are TRBV11-2 and TRBJ2-1, with 7 bases fitting TRBD2. Trimming took 2 bases from V and 4 from J; bases not matched to a gene: 5. Looked up from germline, CDR1 is SGHAT and CDR2 is FQNNGV. There are 15 residues in the CDR3. The CDR3 DNA follows: TGTGCCAGCAGCTTAAGACTAGCCCTTTACAATGAGCAGTTCTTC. Its translation: CASSLRLALYNEQFF.

This clone was recorded only once. J is TRBJ1-1 and V is TRBV7-2; 8 bases line up with TRBD1. Trimming removed 3 bases from V and 4 bases from J; junction bases left unmatched: 4. CDR1 is SGHTA and CDR2 is FQGNSA in the germline V gene. The CDR3 runs to 14 residues. The CDR3: CASSFTGGATEAFF. The CDR3 nucleotides are TGTGCCAGCAGCTTTACAGGGGGTGCCACTGAAGCTTTCTTT.

In this sample, this clone turned up once. The J gene is TRBJ1-1, the V gene TRBV5-4, with D maybe TRBD1 (6 bases). This CDR3 spans 15 amino acids. The V gene lost 4 bases and the J gene lost 1 base, with 14 bases spanning the gap. Germline assignment: CDR1 SGHNT and CDR2 YYREEE (reference sequence). In DNA, the CDR3 is TGTGCCAGCAGCCAGGGACACGGCGGGAACACTGAAGCTTTCTTT. This translates into CASSQGHGGNTEAFF.

The rearrangement joins TRBV6-1 to TRBJ1-4; D gene unclear. Between the trimmed V and J ends, which lost 4 bases and 1 base, there was a span of 10 bases. Germline loops: CDR1 MNHNS, CDR2 SASEGT. This CDR3 contains 15 residues. The CDR3 protein is CASSVSFRTNEKLFF. CDR3 DNA sequence: TGTGCCAGCAGTGTCTCGTTCCGAACTAATGAAAAACTGTTTTTT.

The chain has TRBV15 and TRBJ1-5; TRBD1 agrees at 10 bases. Germline V gene data show CDR1 as LNHNV and CDR2 as YYDKDF (reference sequence). This CDR3 is built from 15 residues. V dropped 5 bases and J dropped 5; count of bases not matched to a gene: 6. The CDR3 region is CATSRGTGVYQPQHF. As DNA, the CDR3 is TGTGCCACCAGCCGAGGGACAGGGGTTTATCAGCCCCAGCATTTT.

This chain links TRBV6-1 with TRBJ1-4; 7 bases agree with TRBD1. Germline values: CDR1 MNHNS, CDR2 SASEGT. The CDR3 runs 14 residues. Trimming at V came to 2 bases and at J to 4 bases, leaving 1 base not matched to a gene. CDR3 nucleotide sequence: TGTGCCAGCAGTGAAAGGGACAGTAATGAAAAACTGTTTTTT. Translating gives CASSERDSNEKLFF.

Only a few counts were recorded for this clone. The rearrangement uses TRBV30 and TRBJ2-1; TRBD2 agrees at 8 bases. This CDR3 region has 14 residues. The trim removed 1 base at V and 7 bases at J, leaving 6 bases unmatched. Per germline, CDR1 GTSNPN and CDR2 SVGIG (reference sequence). The DNA for the CDR3 is TGTGCCTGGAGTGGAGCGGGAGTATGGAATGAGCAGTTCTTC. Translated: CAWSGAGVWNEQFF.

The chain has TRBV5-1 and TRBJ2-3; 9 bases fit TRBD2. The length of the CDR3 is 19 residues. From germline, CDR1 is SGHRS and CDR2 YFSETQ. V lost 1 base and J lost 0; bases outside the gene matches: 12. The CDR3 region has the DNA TGCGCCAGCAGCTTGCTCCCTAGAATAGCGGGGGTCAGCACAGATACGCAGTATTTT. As protein: CASSLLPRIAGVSTDTQYF.

The chain links TRBV12-5 to TRBJ2-2; 10 nucleotides match TRBD1. The CDR3 totals 18 residues. The junction had 12 bases not matched to a gene; V was cut back by 6 bases and J by 2 bases. CDR1 and CDR2 (germline): LGHNT, FRNRAP. DNA for the CDR3: TGTGCTAGTGGCCGAAACCGACGGACAGGGGGAAACACCGGGGAGCTGTTTTTT. Protein product: CASGRNRRTGGNTGELFF.

This chain uses TRBV30 with TRBJ1-3, with D perhaps matching TRBD1 (5 bases). Trimming took 0 bases from V and 9 from J, leaving 12 bases between them. CDR3 length: 13 residues. CDR1 GTSNPN and CDR2 SVGIG come from the germline V gene (reference sequence). CDR3 loop: CAWSVHGRGTIYF. For the CDR3, the DNA is TGTGCCTGGAGTGTACACGGGAGGGGCACCATATATTTT. The variable domain in full, with the rest retrieved from reference TRBV30 and TRBJ1-3, is SQTIHQWPATLVQPVGSPLSLECTVEGTSNPNLYWYRQAAGRGLQLLFYSVGIGQISSEVPQNLSASRPQDRQFILSSKKLLLSDSGFYLCAWSVHGRGTIYFGEGSWLTVV.

Here the CDR3 reads CASSGTSYEQYF. In DNA, the CDR3 is TGTGCCAGCAGCGGGACATCCTACGAGCAGTACTTC. This chain uses TRBV7-9 with TRBJ2-7; maybe TRBD1 (6 bases). The V gene lost 5 bases and the J gene lost 1 base, with 6 bases spanning the gap. CDR1 and CDR2 from the germline V gene are SEHNR and FQNEAQ (reference sequence). CDR3 size: 12 residues.

The chain recombines TRBV18 with TRBJ2-4, with unresolved D. Germline V gives CDR1 KGHSH, CDR2 LQKENI. V was trimmed by 2 bases and J by 0 bases, leaving 11 bases between them. CDR3 length equals 16 residues. The DNA for the CDR3 is TGTGCCAGCTCACCATCCAGAGGTCCAGCCAAAAACATTCAGTACTTC. Amino acids: CASSPSRGPAKNIQYF.

In regard to this clone: This same CDR3 is encoded by further DNA sequences in the sample. The rearrangement links TRBV10-3 to TRBJ1-1, with a weak D call TRBD1 (6 bases). The CDR3 is 13 amino acids. Per the germline V gene, CDR1 is ENHRY and CDR2 is SYGVKD. V lost 2 bases to trimming and J lost 5 bases, with 9 bases between them. CDR3 sequence reads: CAISEERGTEAFF. DNA of the CDR3: TGTGCCATCAGTGAGGAGAGGGGGACTGAAGCTTTCTTT.

This clone was counted only a few times. This sequence joins TRBV5-8 and TRBJ2-7; possibly TRBD2 for D (5 bases). Trimming took off 4 bases at V and 7 bases at J, with 21 bases between the two ends. Germline loops: CDR1 SGHTS, CDR2 YDEGEE. This CDR3 has 15 amino acids. CDR3 amino acids: CASSPGDRIGWEQYF. The CDR3 nucleotides read TGTGCCAGCAGCCCCGGGGATAGGATCGGCTGGGAGCAGTACTTC.

The V gene is TRBV7-2, the J gene TRBJ2-5; 10 bases align to TRBD1. This CDR3 region has 15 residues. The germline CDR1 and CDR2 sequences are SGHTA and FQGNSA. V shed 4 bases and J 3 bases; nucleotides not matched to a gene: 5. CDR3: CASSSTGGAKETQYF. The DNA for the CDR3 is TGTGCCAGCAGCTCGACAGGGGGCGCGAAAGAGACCCAGTACTTC.

The rearrangement links TRBV10-2 to TRBJ1-3; possibly TRBD1 for D (6 bases). Trimming took off 4 bases at V and 4 bases at J, with 14 bases between the two ends. The germline gives CDR1 WSHSY, CDR2 SAAADI. The CDR3 has 15 amino acids. The CDR3 DNA reads TGCGCCAGCAGTGTTAGGGGGTTCGACGGAAACACCATATATTTT. Protein sequence: CASSVRGFDGNTIYF.

This clone was observed a single time. The CDR3 nucleotides are TGTGCCAGCAGTAAAGTTACAGTCAACTTTAACTATGGCTACACCTTC. It encodes CASSKVTVNFNYGYTF. The chain carries TRBV6-1 and TRBJ1-2; D uncertain. The germline V gene has CDR1 MNHNS and CDR2 SASEGT. Between the trimmed V and J ends, which lost 5 bases and 1 base, there was a span of 17 bases. CDR3 length: 16 amino acids.

This clone has only a few counts. This rearrangement joins TRBV7-8 to TRBJ2-3; 10 bases are shared with TRBD2. The CDR3 runs 16 residues. Germline CDR1 SGHVS, CDR2 FQNEAQ. Unmatched junction bases numbered 8, after V lost 4 bases and J lost 4 bases. Here the CDR3 reads CASSSNSGRRSDTQYF. DNA for the CDR3: TGTGCCAGCAGCTCCAATAGCGGGAGGAGGTCAGATACGCAGTATTTT.